This T cell receptor (beta chain) was observed in a study of shared T cell receptors in the human thymus. This clone was seen just once. Libraries were prepared by immunoSEQ multiplex PCR; TCRdb keeps only in-frame clonotypes and omits some of them. The table lists approximately 580,000 clones, about four fifths of them singletons. The data were also submitted as part of a second study, on human thymus T cells. According to that study: Use of V and J genes seemed skewed within the thymic and blood repertoires. Thymic repertoires overlap heavily among unrelated individuals, related research has reported.

This clonotype was sampled from a boy younger than two with a congenital heart defect. The sequenced sample consisted of thymocytes.

CDR3 in amino acids: CASRPSLTAGGGETQYF. The CDR3 nucleotides read TGTGCCAGCAGGCCTTCCCTCACGGCGGGAGGTGGGGAGACCCAGTACTTC. The chain links TRBV5-4 to TRBJ2-5, with TRBD2 identical over 8 bases. Germline V lookup: CDR1 SGHNT, CDR2 YYREEE (reference sequence). After removal of 5 bases from V and 5 bases from J, the junction contained 17 bases not matched to a gene. The CDR3 is 17 residues long.